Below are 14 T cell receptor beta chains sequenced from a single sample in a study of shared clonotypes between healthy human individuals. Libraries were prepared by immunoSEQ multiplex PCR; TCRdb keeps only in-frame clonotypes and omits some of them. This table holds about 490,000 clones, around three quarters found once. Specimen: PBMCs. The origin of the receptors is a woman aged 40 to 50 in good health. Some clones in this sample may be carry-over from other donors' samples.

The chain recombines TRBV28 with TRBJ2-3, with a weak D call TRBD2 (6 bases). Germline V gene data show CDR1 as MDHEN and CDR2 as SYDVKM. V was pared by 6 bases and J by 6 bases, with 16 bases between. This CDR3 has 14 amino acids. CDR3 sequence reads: CASRGTRGGDTQYF. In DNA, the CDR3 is TGTGCCAGCAGGGGGACGCGCGGAGGGGATACGCAGTATTTT.

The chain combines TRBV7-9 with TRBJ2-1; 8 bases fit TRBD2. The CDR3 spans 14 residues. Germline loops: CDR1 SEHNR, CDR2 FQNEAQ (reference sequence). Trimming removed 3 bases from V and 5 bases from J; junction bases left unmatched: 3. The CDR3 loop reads CASSLSSGHNEQFF. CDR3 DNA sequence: TGTGCCAGCAGCTTGTCTAGCGGGCACAATGAGCAGTTCTTC.

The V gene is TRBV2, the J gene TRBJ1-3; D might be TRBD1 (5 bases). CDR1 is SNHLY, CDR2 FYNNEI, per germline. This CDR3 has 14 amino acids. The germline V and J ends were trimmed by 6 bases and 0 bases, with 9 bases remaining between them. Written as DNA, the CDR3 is TGTGCCAGCAGGCAACAGGTCTCTGGAAACACCATATATTTT. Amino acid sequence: CASRQQVSGNTIYF. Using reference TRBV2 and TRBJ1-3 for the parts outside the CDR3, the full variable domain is EPEVTQTPSHQVTQMGQEVILRCVPISNHLYFYWYRQILGQKVEFLVSFYNNEISEKSEIFDDQFSVERPDGSNFTLKIRSTKLEDSAMYFCASRQQVSGNTIYFGEGSWLTVV.

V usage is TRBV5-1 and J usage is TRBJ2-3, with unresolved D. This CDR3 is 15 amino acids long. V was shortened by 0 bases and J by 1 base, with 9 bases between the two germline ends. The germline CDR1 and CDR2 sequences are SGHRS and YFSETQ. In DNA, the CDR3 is TGCGCCAGCAGCTTGGCGCTAGGGCGCACAGATACGCAGTATTTT. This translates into CASSLALGRTDTQYF.

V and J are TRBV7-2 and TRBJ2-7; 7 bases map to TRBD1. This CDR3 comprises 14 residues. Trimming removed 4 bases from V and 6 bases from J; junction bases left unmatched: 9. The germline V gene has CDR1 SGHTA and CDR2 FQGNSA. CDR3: CASSSQGTLAEQYF. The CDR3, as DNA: TGTGCCAGCAGCTCACAGGGGACCCTTGCCGAGCAGTACTTC.

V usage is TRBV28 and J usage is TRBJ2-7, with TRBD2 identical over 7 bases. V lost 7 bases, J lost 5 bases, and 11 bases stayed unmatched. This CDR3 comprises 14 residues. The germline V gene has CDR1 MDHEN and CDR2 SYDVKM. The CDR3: CASILDGGRNEQYF. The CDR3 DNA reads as TGTGCCAGCATCCTAGACGGGGGGAGAAACGAGCAGTACTTC.

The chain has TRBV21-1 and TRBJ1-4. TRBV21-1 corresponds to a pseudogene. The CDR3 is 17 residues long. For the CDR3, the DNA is TGTGCCAGCAGCATAACGGACGAGGACGGAAGTAATGAAAAACTGTTTTTT. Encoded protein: CASSITDEDGSNEKLFF.

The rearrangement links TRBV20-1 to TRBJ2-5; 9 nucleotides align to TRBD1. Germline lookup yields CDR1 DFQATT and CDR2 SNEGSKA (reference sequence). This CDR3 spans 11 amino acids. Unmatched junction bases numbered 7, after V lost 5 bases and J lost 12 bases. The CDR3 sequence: CSARTGGMEYF. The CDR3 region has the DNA TGCAGTGCTCGTACAGGGGGCATGGAGTACTTC.

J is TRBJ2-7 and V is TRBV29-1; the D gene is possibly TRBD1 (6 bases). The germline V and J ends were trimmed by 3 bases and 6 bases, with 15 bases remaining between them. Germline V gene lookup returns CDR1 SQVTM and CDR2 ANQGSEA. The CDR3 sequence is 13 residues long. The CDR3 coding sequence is TGCAGCGTTGAGATGGTGGCAGGGGCCGAGCAGTACTTC. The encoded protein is CSVEMVAGAEQYF.

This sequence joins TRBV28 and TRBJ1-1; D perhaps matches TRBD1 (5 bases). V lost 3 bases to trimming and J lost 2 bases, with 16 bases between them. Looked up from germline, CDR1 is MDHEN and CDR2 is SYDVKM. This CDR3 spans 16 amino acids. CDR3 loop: CASSFIRGGPNTEAFF. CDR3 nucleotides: TGTGCCAGCAGTTTTATCCGGGGGGGACCCAACACTGAAGCTTTCTTT. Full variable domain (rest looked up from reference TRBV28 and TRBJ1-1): DVKVTQSSRYLVKRTGEKVFLECVQDMDHENMFWYRQDPGLGLRLIYFSYDVKMKEKGDIPEGYSVSREKKERFSLILESASTNQTSMYLCASSFIRGGPNTEAFFGQGTRLTVV.

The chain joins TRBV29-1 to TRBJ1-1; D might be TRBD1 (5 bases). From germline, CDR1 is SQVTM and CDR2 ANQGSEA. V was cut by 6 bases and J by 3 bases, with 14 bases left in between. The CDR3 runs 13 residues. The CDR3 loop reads CSVPVWGDTEAFF. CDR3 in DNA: TGCAGCGTCCCCGTGTGGGGCGACACTGAAGCTTTCTTT. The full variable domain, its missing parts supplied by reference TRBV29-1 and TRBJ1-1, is SAVISQKPSRDICQRGTSLTIQCQVDSQVTMMFWYRQQPGQSLTLIATANQGSEATYESGFVIDKFPISRPNLTFSTLTVSNMSPEDSSIYLCSVPVWGDTEAFFGQGTRLTVV.

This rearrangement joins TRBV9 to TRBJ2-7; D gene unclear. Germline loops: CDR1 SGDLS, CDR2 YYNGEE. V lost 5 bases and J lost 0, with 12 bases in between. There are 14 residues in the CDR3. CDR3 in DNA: TGTGCCAGCAGTCTCTACTCGGACTCCTACGAGCAGTACTTC. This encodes CASSLYSDSYEQYF.

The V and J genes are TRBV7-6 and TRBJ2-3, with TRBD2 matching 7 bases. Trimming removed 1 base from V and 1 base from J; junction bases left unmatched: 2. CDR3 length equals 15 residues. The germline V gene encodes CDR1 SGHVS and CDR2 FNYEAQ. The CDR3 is CASSLVRERTDTQYF. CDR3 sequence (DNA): TGTGCCAGCAGCTTAGTGCGGGAGCGCACAGATACGCAGTATTTT.

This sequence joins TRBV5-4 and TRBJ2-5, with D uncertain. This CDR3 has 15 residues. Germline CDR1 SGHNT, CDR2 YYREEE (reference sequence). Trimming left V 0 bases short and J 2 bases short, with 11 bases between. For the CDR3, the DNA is TGTGCCAGCAGCTTGGCGGGCCGGCTACAAGAGACCCAGTACTTC. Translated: CASSLAGRLQETQYF.